The 9 T cell receptor beta chains below come from one sample, sequenced in a study of cytomegalovirus exposure and HLA in healthy donors. Vbeta (60) and Jbeta (13) primers were used in the PCR. Repertoires were generated with immunoSEQ multiplex PCR, while TCRdb's copy carries only in-frame clones and drops some. The sample records approximately 110,000 clones, approximately 80% being singletons. Input material: PBMCs. The source of these receptors is a man aged 50 or older in good health and CMV-seronegative.

The CDR3 sequence: CASSISGGVYNEQFF. CDR3 bases: TGTGCCAGTAGTATCAGCGGGGGGGTCTACAATGAGCAGTTCTTC. The chain is built from TRBV19 and TRBJ2-1, with 10 bases identical to TRBD2. The CDR3 is 15 amino acids. The germline CDR1 and CDR2 sequences are LNHDA and SQIVND (reference sequence). V dropped 3 bases and J dropped 3; count of bases not matched to a gene: 2.

The chain carries TRBV15 and TRBJ2-5, with TRBD2 matching over 12 bases. J gave up 2 bases and V 2 bases, and 3 bases lay outside the gene matches. The CDR3 is made up of 16 amino acids. The germline V gene encodes CDR1 LNHNV and CDR2 YYDKDF (reference sequence). In nucleotides, the CDR3 is TGTGCCACCAGCAGAACTAGCGGGAGGTGGCAAGAGACCCAGTACTTC. Translated, it gives CATSRTSGRWQETQYF.

CDR3 in DNA: TGTGCCAGCAGCGTACTAGCAGGCCAAGAGACCCAGTACTTC. Protein product: CASSVLAGQETQYF. This chain uses TRBV9 with TRBJ2-5, with a weak D call TRBD2 (5 bases). The CDR3 runs to 14 residues. Germline lookup yields CDR1 SGDLS and CDR2 YYNGEE. Deletions cut 1 base from V and 1 base from J, with 8 bases between.

The chain carries TRBV6-1 and TRBJ2-6; a weak D match, TRBD2 (5 bases). In germline, CDR1 is MNHNS, CDR2 SASEGT. The CDR3 runs to 15 residues. The V gene lost 5 bases and the J gene lost 0 bases, with 8 bases spanning the gap. CDR3 DNA: TGTGCCAGCAGTTCCGGGAACTCTGGGGCCAACGTCCTGACTTTC. Its translation: CASSSGNSGANVLTF.

CDR3 protein: CASSLLAGNTIYF. The CDR3 nucleotides are TGTGCCAGCAGTTTATTAGCTGGAAACACCATATATTTT. The V gene is TRBV28, the J gene TRBJ1-3; D not certain. CDR3 size: 13 residues. The V end lost 1 base, the J end lost 2 bases, and 3 bases lay between the germline ends. Germline V gene data show CDR1 as MDHEN and CDR2 as SYDVKM.

The rearrangement uses TRBV28 and TRBJ1-2; D gene uncertain. The germline gives CDR1 MDHEN, CDR2 SYDVKM. The CDR3 runs 13 residues. V lost 8 bases, J lost 4 bases, and 14 bases lay in between. The DNA of the CDR3 is TGTGCCAGCCTCCTTCAATCCGGCTATGGCTACACCTTC. Protein: CASLLQSGYGYTF.

This chain links TRBV28 with TRBJ1-5; D uncertain. The V end lost 3 bases, the J end lost 6 bases, and 6 bases lay between the germline ends. The germline gives CDR1 MDHEN, CDR2 SYDVKM. This CDR3 has 12 residues. The CDR3 DNA reads TGTGCCAGCAGTTTGACAAGTCAGCCCCAGCATTTT. Amino acid sequence: CASSLTSQPQHF.

This chain links TRBV7-9 with TRBJ2-7, with a tentative D call TRBD1 (7 bases). The CDR3 sequence is 18 residues long. The germline CDR1 and CDR2 sequences are SEHNR and FQNEAQ (reference sequence). V lost 4 bases and J lost 2, with 24 bases in between. CDR3 amino acids: CASSSPLRVGGGTYEQYF. The CDR3 region has the DNA TGTGCCAGCAGCTCCCCCCTCAGAGTTGGAGGGGGCACCTACGAGCAGTACTTC.

The V and J genes are TRBV7-6 and TRBJ2-3; 11 positions match TRBD2. Trimming removed 5 bases from V and 6 bases from J; junction bases left unmatched: 13. In germline, CDR1 is SGHVS, CDR2 FNYEAQ. The CDR3 spans 17 residues. CDR3 in amino acids: CASSLGLAGPDIDTQYF. As DNA, the CDR3 is TGTGCCAGCAGCCTCGGACTAGCGGGCCCGGACATTGATACGCAGTATTTT.